The 6 T cell receptor beta chains given below trace back to one sample, sequenced in a study of blood T cell repertoires in COVID-19. Only in-frame clones appear in the TCRdb table, and some are missing; sequencing was by immunoSEQ multiplex PCR. The sample carries 200,000 to 300,000 clones, roughly 80% recorded once. Sequencing used peripheral blood. Source of these receptors: a woman between 18 and 29 years old with acute or convalescent COVID-19.

The chain carries TRBV2 and TRBJ1-2, with TRBD1 matching 11 bases. J gave up 5 bases and V 6 bases, and 5 bases lay outside the gene matches. The CDR3 covers 14 residues. Germline CDR1 reads SNHLY; CDR2 reads FYNNEI. As DNA, the CDR3 is TGTGCCAGCAGAATAGGACAGGGGGCGTATGGCTACACCTTC. The encoded protein is CASRIGQGAYGYTF.

This chain uses TRBV15 with TRBJ2-7, with 10 bases lining up with TRBD2. CDR3 length equals 17 residues. Germline V gene lookup returns CDR1 LNHNV and CDR2 YYDKDF (reference sequence). V lost 0 bases, J lost 3 bases, and 8 bases stayed unmatched. Written as DNA, the CDR3 is TGTGCCACCAGCAGAGAAGCGGGAGGGCCCCCATTCTACGAGCAGTACTTC. Its translation is CATSREAGGPPFYEQYF.

The chain couples TRBV3-1 (or the pseudogene TRBV3-2) to TRBJ1-3; D is undetermined. With 3 bases removed from V and 0 bases from J, the gap between germline ends came to 3 bases. The CDR3 contains 13 residues. Germline values: CDR1 LGHDT, CDR2 YNNKEL (reference sequence). The CDR3: CASSHHSGNTIYF. Written as DNA, the CDR3 is TGTGCCAGCAGCCACCACTCTGGAAACACCATATATTTT.

The genes are TRBV18 and TRBJ2-5; D call uncertain. V lost 5 bases and J lost 2, with 9 bases in between. The CDR3 is 13 amino acids. From germline, CDR1 is KGHSH and CDR2 LQKENI. This CDR3 is CASSARVQETQYF. The CDR3 coding sequence is TGTGCCAGCTCAGCCCGGGTACAAGAGACCCAGTACTTC.

Only one count was recorded for this clone. The chain uses TRBV19 and TRBJ2-7; D might be TRBD1 (5 bases). V was pared by 5 bases and J by 2 bases, with 13 bases between. CDR1 is LNHDA, CDR2 SQIVND, per germline (reference sequence). CDR3 size: 14 residues. The CDR3 loop is CASSLAGIPYEQYF. In DNA form, the CDR3 reads TGTGCCAGTAGTCTGGCAGGGATCCCCTACGAGCAGTACTTC.

V is TRBV12-3 or TRBV12-4 and J is TRBJ1-2, with TRBD1 matching over 7 bases. The V segment lost 6 bases and the J segment 5 bases; nucleotides outside the gene matches: 6. The CDR3 spans 13 residues. CDR3 sequence (DNA): TGTGCCAGCAGCCTGACAGGGTTATATGGCTACACCTTC. This codes for CASSLTGLYGYTF.